The T cell receptor beta chain under discussion was sequenced for a study of low-dose radiotherapy and immunotherapy resistance in tumors. This clonotype was found many times. Time point meaning: after trial treatment. Treatment: LDRT plus nivolumab, ipilimumab, low-dose cyclophosphamide and aspirin (RACIN trial). The CDR3 spans 14 residues. CDR1 is SNHLY and CDR2 is FYNNEI in the germline V gene. Trimming stripped 6 bases from V and 8 bases from J, with 19 bases between. Primers used for first-strand cDNA, a TRAV- and TRBV-specific set, covered both alpha and beta chains. Using a constant-region primer together with a V-primer adapter, TCRs were subjected to roughly 20 PCR cycles of amplification. TCRdb analysed the reads with MiXCR anew, one entry per CDR3 protein. The table lists around 84,000 distinct CDR3 sequences, under 20% of them singletons.

The specimen was PBMCs, collected after low-dose radiotherapy plus immunotherapy. The receptor's source is a male donor with prostate cancer. V usage is TRBV2 and J usage is TRBJ1-2, with D tentatively TRBD1 (6 bases). CDR3 in DNA: TGTGCCAGCAGCGCCACACAGGGTCCCAGCGGCTACACCTTC. Protein product: CASSATQGPSGYTF.